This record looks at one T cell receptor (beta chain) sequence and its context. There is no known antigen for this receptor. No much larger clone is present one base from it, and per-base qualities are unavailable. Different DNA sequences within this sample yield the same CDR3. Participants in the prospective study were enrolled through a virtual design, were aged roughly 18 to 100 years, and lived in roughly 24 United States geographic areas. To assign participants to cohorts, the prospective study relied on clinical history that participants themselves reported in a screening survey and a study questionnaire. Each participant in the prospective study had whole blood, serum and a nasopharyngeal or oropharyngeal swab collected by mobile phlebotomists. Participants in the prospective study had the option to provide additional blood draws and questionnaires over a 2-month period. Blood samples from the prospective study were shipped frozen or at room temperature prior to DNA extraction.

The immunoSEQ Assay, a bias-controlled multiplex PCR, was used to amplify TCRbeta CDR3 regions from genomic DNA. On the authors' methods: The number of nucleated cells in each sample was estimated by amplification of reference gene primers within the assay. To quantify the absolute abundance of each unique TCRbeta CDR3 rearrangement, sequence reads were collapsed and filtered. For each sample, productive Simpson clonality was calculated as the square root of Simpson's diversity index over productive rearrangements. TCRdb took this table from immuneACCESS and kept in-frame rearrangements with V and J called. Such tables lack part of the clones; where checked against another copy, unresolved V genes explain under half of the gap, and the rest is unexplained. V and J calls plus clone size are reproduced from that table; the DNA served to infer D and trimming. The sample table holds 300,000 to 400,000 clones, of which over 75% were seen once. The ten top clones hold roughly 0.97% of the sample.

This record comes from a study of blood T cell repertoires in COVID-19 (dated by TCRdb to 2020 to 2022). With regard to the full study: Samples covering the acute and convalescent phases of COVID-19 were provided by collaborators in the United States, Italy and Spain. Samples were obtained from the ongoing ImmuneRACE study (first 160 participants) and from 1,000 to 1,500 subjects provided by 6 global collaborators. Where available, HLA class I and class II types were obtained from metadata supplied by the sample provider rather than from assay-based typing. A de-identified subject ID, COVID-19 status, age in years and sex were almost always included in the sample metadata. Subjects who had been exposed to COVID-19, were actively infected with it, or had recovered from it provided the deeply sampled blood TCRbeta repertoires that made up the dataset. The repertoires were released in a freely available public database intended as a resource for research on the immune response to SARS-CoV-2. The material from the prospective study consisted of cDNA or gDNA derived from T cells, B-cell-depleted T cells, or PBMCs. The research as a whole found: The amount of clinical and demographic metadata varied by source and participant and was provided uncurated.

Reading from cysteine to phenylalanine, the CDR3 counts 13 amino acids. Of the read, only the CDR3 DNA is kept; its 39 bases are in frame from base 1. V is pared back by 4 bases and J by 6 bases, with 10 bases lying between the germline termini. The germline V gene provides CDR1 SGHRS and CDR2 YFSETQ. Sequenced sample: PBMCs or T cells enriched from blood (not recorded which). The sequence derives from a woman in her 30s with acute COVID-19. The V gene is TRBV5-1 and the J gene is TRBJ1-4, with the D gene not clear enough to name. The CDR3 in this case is CASSPDRDEKLFF. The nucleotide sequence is TGCGCCAGCAGCCCAGATCGGGATGAAAAACTGTTTTTT.